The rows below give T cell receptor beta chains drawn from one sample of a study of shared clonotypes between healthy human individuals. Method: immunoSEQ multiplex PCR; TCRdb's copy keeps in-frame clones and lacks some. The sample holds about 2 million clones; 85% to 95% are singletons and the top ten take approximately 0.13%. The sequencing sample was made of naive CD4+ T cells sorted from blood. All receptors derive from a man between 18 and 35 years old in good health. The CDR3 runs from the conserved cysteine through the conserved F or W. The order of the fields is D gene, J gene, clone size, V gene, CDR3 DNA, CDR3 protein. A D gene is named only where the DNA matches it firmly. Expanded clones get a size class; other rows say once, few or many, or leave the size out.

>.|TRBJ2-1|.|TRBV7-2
TGTGCCAGCAGCTTGAGACTAGACAATGAGCAGTTCTTC
CASSLRLDNEQFF
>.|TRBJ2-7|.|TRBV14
TGTGCCAGCAGAGCTCGGGCGGGGGACACCTACGAGCAGTACTTC
CASRARAGDTYEQYF
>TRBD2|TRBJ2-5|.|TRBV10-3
TGTGCCAGCACCCCCGGGGAGGGAGGGGAGACCCAGTACTTC
CASTPGEGGETQYF
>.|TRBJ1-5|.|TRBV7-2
TGTGCCAGCAGCTCGCTAGCCCCCTGGATGAATCAGCCCCAGCATTTT
CASSSLAPWMNQPQHF
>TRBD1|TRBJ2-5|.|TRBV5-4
TGTGCCAGCAGCCCCGGACAGGGGGCGGAGACCCAGTACTTC
CASSPGQGAETQYF
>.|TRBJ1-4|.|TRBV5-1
TGCGCCAGCAGCTTGGGACGGAGAGAAAAACTGTTTTTT
CASSLGRREKLFF
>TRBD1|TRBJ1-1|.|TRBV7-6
TGTGCCAGCAGCCCAGCGGCAGGGGGCATGAACACTGAAGCTTTCTTT
CASSPAAGGMNTEAFF
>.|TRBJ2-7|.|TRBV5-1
TGCGCCAGCAGCTCCGACAGAGACGAGCAGTACTTC
CASSSDRDEQYF
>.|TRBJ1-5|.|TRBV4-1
TGCGCCAGCAGCCAAGATCAAGGGCTCCAGCATTTT
CASSQDQGLQHF
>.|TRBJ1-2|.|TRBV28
TGTGCCAGCAGATACCCTCGAGGAGACGGTTCTGGCTACACCTTC
CASRYPRGDGSGYTF
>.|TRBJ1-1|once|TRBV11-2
TGTGCCAGCAGCAAACTGACAGGAAGAAGGACTGAAGCTTTCTTT
CASSKLTGRRTEAFF
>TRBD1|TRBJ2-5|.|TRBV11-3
TGTGCCAGCAGCTTTGGGGACAGGGACGAGACCCAGTACTTC
CASSFGDRDETQYF
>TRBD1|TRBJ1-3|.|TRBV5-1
TGCGCCAGCAGCTTGGCCCAGGGGGCGTTTGGAAACACCATATATTTT
CASSLAQGAFGNTIYF
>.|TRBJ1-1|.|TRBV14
TGTGCCAGCAGCCAAGATAGGGCGAAAGCTTTCTTT
CASSQDRAKAFF
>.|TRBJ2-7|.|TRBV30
TGTGCCTGGAGCTCCAGGGGTTACGAGCAGTACTTC
CAWSSRGYEQYF
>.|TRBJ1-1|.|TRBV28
TGTGCCAGCCTCAGGGTTCCCGTGGTGGAAGCTTTCTTT
CASLRVPVVEAFF
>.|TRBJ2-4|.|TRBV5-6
TGTGCCAGCACCTCCCTGAGGGACTTCAAGCTTCAGTACTTC
CASTSLRDFKLQYF
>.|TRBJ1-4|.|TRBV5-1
TGCGCCAGCAGCTTCGCAGGGTCGACGACTGAAAAACTGTTTTTT
CASSFAGSTTEKLFF
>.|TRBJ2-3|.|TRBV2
TGTGCCAGCAGTAAGACAGTTGTCCCAGATACGCAGTATTTT
CASSKTVVPDTQYF
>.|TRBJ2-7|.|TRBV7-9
TGTGCCAGCAGCTTCCTGGTGGGTGAGCAGTACTTC
CASSFLVGEQYF
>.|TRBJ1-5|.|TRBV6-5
TGTGCCAGCAGTTACTCGAATCAGCATCAGCCCCAGCATTTT
CASSYSNQHQPQHF
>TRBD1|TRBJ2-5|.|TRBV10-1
TGCGCCAGCAGTCGGACAGGCCTCTTGGAGACCCAGTACTTC
CASSRTGLLETQYF
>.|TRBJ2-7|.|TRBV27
TGTGCCAGCAGTCCGCAGCAGACAGTCAGGGGCTCCTACGAGCAGTACTTC
CASSPQQTVRGSYEQYF
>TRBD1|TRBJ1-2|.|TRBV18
TGTGCCAGCTCACCACTCCCGGGACAGGGGGCCTATGGCTACACCTTC
CASSPLPGQGAYGYTF
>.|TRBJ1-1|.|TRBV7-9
TGTGCCAGCAGCTTTGGGGCAGTAAACACTGAAGCTTTCTTT
CASSFGAVNTEAFF
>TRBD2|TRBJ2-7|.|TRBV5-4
TGTGCCAGCAGCTGGACTAGTCGAGACGAGCAGTACTTC
CASSWTSRDEQYF
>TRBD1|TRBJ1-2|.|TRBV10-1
TGCGCCAGCAGTGGGAGGACAGGGGTTCGTCAAGTAAGTCGGGCCTTC
CASSGRTGVRQVSRAF
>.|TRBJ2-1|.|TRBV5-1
TGCGCCAGCAGCCCCCTAGAATACAATGAGCAGTTCTTC
CASSPLEYNEQFF
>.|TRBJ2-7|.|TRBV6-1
TGTGCCAGCAGTGACCGGGGCGGCGTCTCCTACGAGCAGTACTTC
CASSDRGGVSYEQYF
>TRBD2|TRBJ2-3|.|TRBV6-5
TGTGCCAGCAGTTCTGGGTCTAGCGGGGTCCCAGATACGCAGTATTTT
CASSSGSSGVPDTQYF
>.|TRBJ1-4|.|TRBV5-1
TGCGCCAGCAGCCGCCTTGCAACTAATGAAAAACTGTTTTTT
CASSRLATNEKLFF
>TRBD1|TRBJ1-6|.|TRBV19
TGTGCCAGTAGTTCCCCCCGACAGGGTATGGAATCACCCCTCCACTTT
CASSSPRQGMESPLHF
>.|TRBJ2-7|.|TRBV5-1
TGCGCCAGCAGCTTAGGCCTATACTACGAGCAGTACTTC
CASSLGLYYEQYF
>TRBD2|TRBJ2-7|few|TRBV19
TGTGCCAGTAGTACTCCGGGAGGGGGCTACGAGCAGTACTTC
CASSTPGGGYEQYF
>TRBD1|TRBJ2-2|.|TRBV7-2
TGTGCCAGCAGCTTCGGGACAGTTACCGGGGAGCTGTTTTTT
CASSFGTVTGELFF
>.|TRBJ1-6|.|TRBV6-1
TGTGCCAGCATCGAGGTAGGGAATAATTCACCCCTCCACTTT
CASIEVGNNSPLHF
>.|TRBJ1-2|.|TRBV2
TGTGCCAGCAGGTCGGGTAACTATGGCTACACCTTC
CASRSGNYGYTF
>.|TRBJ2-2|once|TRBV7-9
TGTGCCAGCAGCTTATCAGGGAACACCGGGGAGCTGTTTTTT
CASSLSGNTGELFF
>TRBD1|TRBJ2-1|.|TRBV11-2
TGTGCCAGCAGTCTAGGGACAGGGTATGCGGCCTACAATGAGCAGTTCTTC
CASSLGTGYAAYNEQFF
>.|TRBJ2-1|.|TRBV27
TGTGCCAGCAGTTTATACGCCGATATTTCCTCCTACAATGAGCAGTTCTTC
CASSLYADISSYNEQFF
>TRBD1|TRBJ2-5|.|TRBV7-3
TGTGCCAGCAGCTTACAAGGACAGGGAGTTGAGACCCAGTACTTC
CASSLQGQGVETQYF
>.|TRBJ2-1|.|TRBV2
TGTGCCAGCAGTAGGGATTCAGGGTCTATTCTTAACAATGAGCAGTTCTTC
CASSRDSGSILNNEQFF
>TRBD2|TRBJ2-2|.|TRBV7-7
TGTGCTAGCAGCCCACGAGGGACTAGCGGGAGTCTCGGGGAGCTGTTTTTT
CASSPRGTSGSLGELFF
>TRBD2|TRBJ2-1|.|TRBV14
TGTGCCAGCAGCCCTCGCGTAGCGGGAAGCTCCTACAATGAGCAGTTCTTC
CASSPRVAGSSYNEQFF
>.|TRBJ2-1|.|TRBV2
TGTGCCACGGAAAGGTACAGATCCAATGAGCAGTTCTTC
CATERYRSNEQFF
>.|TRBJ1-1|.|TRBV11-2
TGTGCCAGCAGCTTTTCGGACAGCATGAACACTGAAGCTTTCTTT
CASSFSDSMNTEAFF
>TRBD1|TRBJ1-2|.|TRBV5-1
TGCGCCAGCAGCATCACAGGGGACTATGGCTACACCTTC
CASSITGDYGYTF
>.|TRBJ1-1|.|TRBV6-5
TGTGCCAGCAGTCCGGCAGGGGAGTCGAACACTGAAGCTTTCTTT
CASSPAGESNTEAFF
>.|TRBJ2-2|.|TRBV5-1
TGCGCCAGCAGTCCGGGAGCCACCGGGGAGCTGTTTTTT
CASSPGATGELFF
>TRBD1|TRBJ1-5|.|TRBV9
TGTGCCAGCAGCCCAGGGGGAGCCATTAATCAGCCCCAGCATTTT
CASSPGGAINQPQHF
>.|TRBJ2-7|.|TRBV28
TGTGCCAGCAGCCCCCCCGGGGCCACATCCTACGAGCAGTACTTC
CASSPPGATSYEQYF
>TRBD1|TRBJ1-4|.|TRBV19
TGTGCCAGTAGTATCGGGACAGGCGATTTTGAAAAACTGTTTTTT
CASSIGTGDFEKLFF
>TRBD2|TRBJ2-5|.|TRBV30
TGTGCCTGGAGTGCCCTCGGGGCTAGCGGACAAGAGACCCAGTACTTC
CAWSALGASGQETQYF
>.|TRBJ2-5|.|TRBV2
TGTGCCAGCAGTGAAGTAAGAGAGACCCAGTACTTC
CASSEVRETQYF